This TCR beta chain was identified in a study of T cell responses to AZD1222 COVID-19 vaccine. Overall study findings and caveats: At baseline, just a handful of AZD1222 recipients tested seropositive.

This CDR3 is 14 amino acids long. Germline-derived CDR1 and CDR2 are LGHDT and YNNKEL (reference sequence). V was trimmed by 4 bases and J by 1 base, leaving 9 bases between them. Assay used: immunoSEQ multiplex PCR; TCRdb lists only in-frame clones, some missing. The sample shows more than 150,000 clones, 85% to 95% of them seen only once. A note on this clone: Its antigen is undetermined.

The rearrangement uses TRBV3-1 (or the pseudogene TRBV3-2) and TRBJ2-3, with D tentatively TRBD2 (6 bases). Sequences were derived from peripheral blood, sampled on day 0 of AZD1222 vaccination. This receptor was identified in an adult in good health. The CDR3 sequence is CASSPEGRTDTQYF. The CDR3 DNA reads TGTGCCAGCAGCCCGGAGGGCCGCACAGATACGCAGTATTTT.